The sequence of this TCR beta chain was determined in a study of blood T cells in healthy people across ages. Background on the study: Per two T cells, about one barcoded beta molecule was captured through template switching. Study-wide results and limits: Per million T cells, TCR beta diversity dropped roughly linearly as age increased. Unsorted PBMCs prevented conclusive naive versus antigen-experienced comparison.

As concerns this clonotype: The antigen remains unidentified.

V dropped 8 bases and J dropped 5; count of bases not matched to a gene: 7. Germline-derived CDR1 and CDR2 are ENHRY and SYGVKD. The CDR3 loop spans 13 amino acids. PCR was performed a second time for about 7 to 11 cycles using a sample-barcoded 5' primer and a J-beta primer mix. From the 5' RACE reads, TCRdb called clonotypes with MiXCR, one entry per CDR3 protein. The table has about 680,000 distinct CDR3 sequences, 45% to 50% seen once. The donors, healthy Caucasians from Russia, were aged about 6 to 95. This clonotype originated in an older woman in good health. Sequencing was done on a sample of blood. The chain combines TRBV10-3 with TRBJ2-5; 8 bases map to TRBD2. CDR3 bases: TGTGCCATCGCGGGGGGAACGGGGGAGACCCAGTACTTC. This translates into CAIAGGTGETQYF.